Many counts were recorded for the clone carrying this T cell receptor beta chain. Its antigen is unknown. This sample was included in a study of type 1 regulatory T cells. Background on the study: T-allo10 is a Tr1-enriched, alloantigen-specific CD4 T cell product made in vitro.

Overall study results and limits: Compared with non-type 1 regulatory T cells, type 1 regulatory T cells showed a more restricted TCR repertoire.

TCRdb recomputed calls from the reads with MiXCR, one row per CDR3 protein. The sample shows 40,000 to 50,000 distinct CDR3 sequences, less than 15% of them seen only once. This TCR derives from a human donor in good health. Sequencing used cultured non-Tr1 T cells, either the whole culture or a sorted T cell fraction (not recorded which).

CDR3 loop: CASSLKYTEAFF. The CDR3 nucleotides read TGTGCCAGCAGCTTAAAGTACACTGAAGCTTTCTTT. This chain links TRBV7-2 with TRBJ1-1; D is ambiguous. With 2 bases removed from V and 3 bases from J, the gap between germline ends came to 4 bases. This CDR3 has 12 residues. From germline, CDR1 is SGHTA and CDR2 FQGNSA.